This is a list of T cell receptor beta chains from one sample in a study of long-term antiretroviral therapy in people with HIV. Profiled with immunoSEQ multiplex PCR; TCRdb holds only in-frame clones, not every one. The sample includes 20,000 to 25,000 clones, 90% to 95% of them seen just once. Material: unsorted PBMCs, obtained more than 4.7 years after starting antiretroviral therapy. The origin of the receptors is a woman in her forties or fifties with HIV. CDR3s include the opening cysteine and the closing phenylalanine or tryptophan. A D gene is named only where the DNA matches it firmly.

j_call,d_call,v_call,cdr3_aa,cdr3_nt
TRBJ1-2,TRBD1,TRBV4-3,CASSRAGQNYGYTF,TGCGCCAGCAGCCGAGCGGGACAGAACTATGGCTACACCTTC
TRBJ2-7,NA,TRBV4-2,CASSQVHGDVLEQYF,TGTGCCAGCAGCCAAGTACACGGGGATGTTCTCGAGCAGTACTTC
TRBJ2-1,NA,TRBV5-1,CASSFSGPNYNEQFF,TGCGCCAGCAGCTTCAGCGGGCCCAACTACAATGAGCAGTTCTTC
TRBJ1-3,TRBD1,TRBV10-3,CAISESRGPGNTIYF,TGTGCCATCAGTGAGTCCAGGGGGCCAGGAAACACCATATATTTT
TRBJ1-1,TRBD1,TRBV18,CASSPPWAGGSAFF,TGTGCCAGCTCACCACCGTGGGCAGGGGGCTCAGCTTTCTTT
TRBJ2-5,NA,TRBV11-2,CASSLISLAEVGETQYF,TGTGCCAGCAGCTTAATATCCCTCGCGGAAGTGGGTGAGACCCAGTACTTC
TRBJ2-7,NA,TRBV21-1,CASSKVKAVDRSYEQYF,TGTGCCAGCAGCAAAGTAAAGGCCGTGGACAGATCCTACGAGCAGTACTTC
TRBJ1-5,NA,TRBV2,CASRINQPQHF,TGTGCCAGCAGAATAAATCAGCCCCAGCATTTT
TRBJ1-2,NA,TRBV25-1,CASSDFATYGYTF,TGTGCCAGCAGTGATTTCGCGACCTATGGCTACACCTTC
TRBJ2-1,TRBD2,TRBV9,CASKRAGGDTEQFF,TGTGCCAGCAAACGTGCGGGAGGGGATACTGAGCAGTTCTTC
TRBJ2-7,NA,TRBV7-9,CASSVAGSSYEQYF,TGTGCCAGCAGCGTAGCCGGGAGCTCCTACGAGCAGTACTTC
TRBJ1-1,NA,TRBV5-1,CASSLGGNTEAFF,TGCGCCAGCAGCTTGGGAGGGAACACTGAAGCTTTCTTT
TRBJ2-7,TRBD2,TRBV6-5,CASSYDPGGIAEQYF,TGTGCCAGCAGTTACGATCCGGGAGGGATTGCCGAGCAGTACTTC